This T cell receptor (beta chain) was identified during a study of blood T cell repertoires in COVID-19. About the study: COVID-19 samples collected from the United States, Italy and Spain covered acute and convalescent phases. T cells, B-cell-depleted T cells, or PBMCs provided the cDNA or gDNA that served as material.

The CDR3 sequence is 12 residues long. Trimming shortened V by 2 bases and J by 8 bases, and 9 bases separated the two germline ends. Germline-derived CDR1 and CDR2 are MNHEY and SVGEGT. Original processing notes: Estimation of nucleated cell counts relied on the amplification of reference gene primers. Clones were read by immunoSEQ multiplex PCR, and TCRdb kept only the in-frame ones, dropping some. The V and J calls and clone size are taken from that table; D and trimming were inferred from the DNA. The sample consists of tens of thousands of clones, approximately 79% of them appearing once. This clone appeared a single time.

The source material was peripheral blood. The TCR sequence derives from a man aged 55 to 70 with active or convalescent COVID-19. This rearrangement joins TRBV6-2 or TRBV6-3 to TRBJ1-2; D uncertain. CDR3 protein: CASSYGGGGYTF. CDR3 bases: TGTGCCAGCAGTTACGGAGGTGGGGGCTACACCTTC.